Only a few counts were recorded for the clone carrying this T cell receptor beta chain. No antigen is known for it. This record comes from a study of response to subunit inactivated influenza vaccine. Study results and caveats: New T cells are recruited in small numbers by each seasonal influenza vaccination, according to the authors' suggestion.

A single record per CDR3 protein comes from TCRdb applying MiXCR to the RT-PCR reads. The top ten clones hold 11% of a sample with hundreds of thousands of distinct CDR3 sequences, 15% to 18% of them seen once. CDR1 and CDR2 (germline): SGHVS, FNYEAQ. CDR3 length: 15 amino acids. The trim removed 6 bases at V and 4 bases at J, leaving 10 bases unmatched. The V call is TRBV7-6, the J call TRBJ2-5; 8 bases line up with TRBD1. This material consisted of PBMCs from blood, taken roughly 13 days after vaccination. This receptor was obtained from a man in his fifties or sixties who received an inactivated influenza vaccine. CDR3 coding DNA: TGTGCCAGCAGGACGACAGGGGTCTTTGCAGAGACCCAGTACTTC. Encoded protein: CASRTTGVFAETQYF. Full variable domain (missing parts from reference TRBV7-6 and TRBJ2-5): GAGVSQSPRYKVTKRGQDVALRCDPISGHVSLYWYRQALGQGPEFLTYFNYEAQQDKSGLPNDRFSAERPEGSISTLTIQRTEQRDSAMYRCASRTTGVFAETQYFGPGTRLLVL.